This TCR beta chain came from a study of T cells after yellow fever vaccination. On this clonotype itself: No antigen is known for it.

A 5'RACE template-switching step, the method used to make TCR cDNA, added a universal primer site and UMIs. A single record per CDR3 protein comes from TCRdb applying MiXCR to the 5' RACE reads. The sample has approximately 300,000 distinct CDR3 sequences, roughly a tenth seen once; the top ten hold approximately 3.3%. General study results and limits: Most primary-vaccination clones recurred post-booster (nearly 98% CD4, about 90% CD8).

The origin of this receptor is a man between 18 and 35 years old who received the YFV17D yellow fever vaccine. The source material was CD4+ T cells sorted from PBMCs, sampled 45 days after the yellow fever booster vaccination.

The CDR3 sequence: CASSQDLRGPGKLFF. The CDR3 region has the DNA TGCGCCAGCAGCCAAGATCTCCGGGGGCCAGGAAAACTGTTTTTT. This chain joins TRBV4-3 and TRBJ1-4, with D tentatively TRBD1 (6 bases). The CDR3 extends over 15 amino acids. Germline V gene data show CDR1 as LGHNA and CDR2 as YSLEER. The ends were cut back, 0 bases at V and 10 bases at J, with 15 bases in the middle.